These 9 T cell receptor beta chains share one sample of origin, sequenced in a study of blood T cell repertoires in COVID-19. Method: immunoSEQ multiplex PCR; TCRdb's copy keeps in-frame clones and lacks some. The table records fewer than 300,000 clones, approximately 81% of them present only once. Material: peripheral blood. Receptor source: a woman under 30 with acute or convalescent COVID-19.

A remark on this clone: Other DNA variants within this sample encode the same CDR3. The CDR3 region has the DNA TGTGCCAGCAGCCTAGGACAGCCCTACGAGCAGTACTTC. Translating it yields CASSLGQPYEQYF. The chain combines TRBV6-5 with TRBJ2-7; TRBD1 might be the D (6 bases). Germline V lookup: CDR1 MNHEY, CDR2 SVGAGI. The CDR3 covers 13 residues. V lost 6 bases to trimming and J lost 2 bases, with 11 bases between them.

The chain links TRBV2 to TRBJ1-2; tentatively, D is TRBD1 (5 bases). The CDR3 length is 14 residues. The germline CDR1 and CDR2 sequences are SNHLY and FYNNEI. Trimming removed 2 bases at V and 0 bases at J, with 7 bases between. The CDR3 DNA follows: TGTGCCAGCAGTGAACAGGGATCTAACTATGGCTACACCTTC. This sequence encodes CASSEQGSNYGYTF.

The chain has TRBV2 and TRBJ2-7, with TRBD1 identical over 7 bases. CDR3 length: 12 residues. Losses at the gene ends were 9 bases for V and 7 bases for J; bases not matched to a gene: 9. Germline values: CDR1 SNHLY, CDR2 FYNNEI. In DNA form, the CDR3 reads TGTGCCAGGGACAGGTGGTCTGGGGAGCAGTACTTC. Its translation is CARDRWSGEQYF.

The genes are TRBV6-6 and TRBJ2-7; 8 bases are shared with TRBD1. The V and J ends lost 6 bases and 4 bases, in that order; junction bases with no gene match: 11. The CDR3 length is 15 residues. Germline CDR1 is MNHNY and CDR2 is SVGAGI (reference sequence). The CDR3 region is CASRPDRGSSYEQYF. In DNA, the CDR3 is TGTGCCAGCAGACCCGACAGGGGTTCTTCTTACGAGCAGTACTTC.

The chain is built from TRBV5-1 and TRBJ1-1; tentatively, D is TRBD1 (6 bases). Trimming took off 4 bases at V and 6 bases at J, with 22 bases between the two ends. The CDR3 extends over 16 amino acids. The germline gives CDR1 SGHRS, CDR2 YFSETQ. In DNA form, the CDR3 reads TGCGCCAGCAGCCCAAACCCACAGGGTACTAGGGCTGAAGCTTTCTTT. It codes for CASSPNPQGTRAEAFF.

The rearrangement uses TRBV27 and TRBJ1-2, with TRBD1 matching over 7 bases. CDR3 length: 14 amino acids. CDR1 and CDR2 (germline): MNHEY, SMNVEV (reference sequence). V shed 3 bases, J shed 5 bases, and the junction held 6 bases outside the gene matches. CDR3 residues: CASSLGTASYGYTF. CDR3 sequence (DNA): TGTGCCAGCAGTTTGGGGACAGCGTCTTATGGCTACACCTTC.

The chain uses TRBV30 and TRBJ1-2; 7 bases are shared with TRBD1. The CDR3 runs 12 residues. Germline V gene data show CDR1 as GTSNPN and CDR2 as SVGIG (reference sequence). V lost 3 bases, J lost 2 bases, and 0 bases stayed unmatched. The CDR3 loop reads CAWRTGNYGYTF. CDR3 sequence (DNA): TGTGCCTGGAGGACAGGGAACTATGGCTACACCTTC.

This chain joins TRBV2 and TRBJ1-6; 8 nucleotides agree with TRBD1. The CDR3 sequence is 16 residues long. CDR1 SNHLY and CDR2 FYNNEI come from the germline V gene. V lost 9 bases, J lost 4 bases, and 11 bases stayed unmatched. The CDR3 here is CASHSSGGRYNSPLHF. The CDR3 DNA reads as TGTGCCAGTCATTCGTCAGGGGGCAGATATAATTCACCCCTCCACTTT.

This clone was counted only a few times. This chain uses TRBV7-3 with TRBJ1-2; tentatively, D is TRBD1 (6 bases). V lost 5 bases to trimming and J lost 8 bases, with 21 bases between them. The CDR3 extends over 15 amino acids. Germline CDR1 is SGHTA and CDR2 is FQGTGA. The CDR3 here is CASSPGGARVQGYTF. The CDR3 DNA reads TGTGCCAGCAGCCCGGGGGGCGCCCGGGTACAGGGCTACACCTTC.